These 9 T cell receptor beta chains share one sample of origin, sequenced in a study of cytomegalovirus exposure and HLA in healthy donors. PCR involved 60 Vbeta and 13 Jbeta primers. Profiled with immunoSEQ multiplex PCR; TCRdb holds only in-frame clones, not every one. The table records 120,000 or so clones, 80% to 85% of them present only once. The sequenced sample was PBMCs. These receptors came from a man aged 30 to 45 in good health and CMV-seronegative.

The chain links TRBV28 to TRBJ1-5, with D possibly matching TRBD1 (5 bases). Trimming removed 4 bases at V and 3 bases at J, with 10 bases between. Germline V lookup: CDR1 MDHEN, CDR2 SYDVKM. The length of the CDR3 is 14 residues. CDR3 DNA sequence: TGTGCCAGCAGTTACCGGGGGTTCAATCAGCCCCAGCATTTT. This encodes CASSYRGFNQPQHF.

A single count supports this clone. The V call is TRBV18, the J call TRBJ2-5, with TRBD2 matching over 14 bases. CDR3 length: 18 amino acids. CDR1 and CDR2 (germline): KGHSH, LQKENI. V lost 5 bases to trimming and J lost 5 bases; unmatched junction nucleotides: 13. CDR3 DNA: TGTGCCAGCTCAGCCCCCCCGACTAGCGGGGGGGCCCGTGAGACCCAGTACTTC. It yields the protein CASSAPPTSGGARETQYF.

In this sample, this clone turned up a few times. The chain employs TRBV7-2 and TRBJ2-5; D unclear. This CDR3 comprises 14 residues. V was clipped by 5 bases and J by 2 bases, with 12 bases between them. The germline V gene has CDR1 SGHTA and CDR2 FQGNSA. CDR3 in amino acids: CASSTPGSQETQYF. The CDR3 DNA reads TGTGCCAGCAGCACCCCAGGCAGTCAAGAGACCCAGTACTTC.

J is TRBJ2-1 and V is TRBV19; TRBD2 aligns across 10 bases. V lost 8 bases and J lost 1; bases outside the gene matches: 5. Germline CDR1 and CDR2: LNHDA and SQIVND (reference sequence). The CDR3 loop spans 15 amino acids. The CDR3 DNA reads TGTGCCAGTTGTAAAGCGGGGGGGTCCTACAATGAGCAGTTCTTC. Its translation is CASCKAGGSYNEQFF. Together with reference TRBV19 and TRBJ2-1, the CDR3 gives the full variable domain: DGGITQSPKYLFRKEGQNVTLSCEQNLNHDAMYWYRQDPGQGLRLIYYSQIVNDFQKGDIAEGYSVSREKKESFPLTVTSAQKNPTAFYLCASCKAGGSYNEQFFGPGTRLTVL.

This chain uses TRBV2 with TRBJ2-6; 10 bases are shared with TRBD1. CDR3 length: 17 residues. In germline, CDR1 is SNHLY, CDR2 FYNNEI. Trimming removed 6 bases from V and 4 bases from J; junction bases left unmatched: 9. CDR3 in DNA: TGTGCCAGCAGAACCGGGACAGGGGCCTCGGGGGCCAACGTCCTGACTTTC. Its protein product is CASRTGTGASGANVLTF.

The chain links TRBV28 to TRBJ2-7; D may be TRBD1 (6 bases). The V gene's germline CDR1 is MDHEN and CDR2 SYDVKM. This CDR3 comprises 14 residues. Trimming took 4 bases from V and 0 from J, leaving 10 bases between them. The CDR3 nucleotides read TGTGCCAGCAGTTCGGACAGCAGCTCCTACGAGCAGTACTTC. This encodes CASSSDSSSYEQYF.

Worth noting for this clone: This CDR3 is also generated by other DNA sequences in the sample. The chain joins TRBV5-1 to TRBJ2-3; no definite D call. The CDR3 loop spans 15 amino acids. V gave up 0 bases and J gave up 1 base, with 9 bases separating them. The germline CDR1 and CDR2 sequences are SGHRS and YFSETQ. CDR3 residues: CASSLGLGGTDTQYF. The CDR3 nucleotides read TGCGCCAGCAGCTTGGGCTTAGGAGGCACAGATACGCAGTATTTT. Together with reference TRBV5-1 and TRBJ2-3, the CDR3 gives the full variable domain: KAGVTQTPRYLIKTRGQQVTLSCSPISGHRSVSWYQQTPGQGLQFLFEYFSETQRNKGNFPGRFSGRQFSNSRSEMNVSTLELGDSALYLCASSLGLGGTDTQYFGPGTRLTVL.

The V and J genes are TRBV11-3 and TRBJ2-1; unclear D gene. The CDR3 is made up of 14 amino acids. Deletions cut 2 bases from V and 0 bases from J, with 5 bases between. Germline V gene lookup returns CDR1 SGHNT and CDR2 YENEEA. CDR3 region: CASSLTGSYNEQFF. In DNA, the CDR3 is TGTGCCAGCAGCTTAACGGGCTCCTACAATGAGCAGTTCTTC. Full variable domain (rest looked up from reference TRBV11-3 and TRBJ2-1): EAGVVQSPRYKIIEKKQPVAFWCNPISGHNTLYWYLQNLGQGPELLIRYENEEAVDDSQLPKDRFSAERLKGVDSTLKIQPAELGDSAVYLCASSLTGSYNEQFFGPGTRLTVL.

The chain recombines TRBV7-8 with TRBJ1-1; 7 nucleotides agree with TRBD1. Germline values: CDR1 SGHVS, CDR2 FQNEAQ. V dropped 2 bases and J dropped 1; count of bases not matched to a gene: 1. The CDR3 consists of 14 residues. CDR3 DNA: TGTGCCAGCAGCTTACGGGACAGGAACACTGAAGCTTTCTTT. Amino acids: CASSLRDRNTEAFF.